These 6 T cell receptor beta chains were sequenced from one sample in a study of shared clonotypes between healthy human individuals. The method was immunoSEQ multiplex PCR; TCRdb's version includes in-frame clones alone and lacks a portion of them. The sample has 1,500,000 or so clones; approximately 98.5% are singletons. Sequencing input: naive CD4+ T cells sorted from blood. Subset: CD45RA+ positively selected. The receptors stem from a man aged 25 to 40 in good health.

Here the CDR3 reads CASSVGTANSGNTIYF. For the CDR3, the DNA is TGTGCCAGCTCAGTAGGGACAGCTAACTCTGGAAACACCATATATTTT. V gene TRBV18 combines with J gene TRBJ1-3; 7 bases agree with TRBD1. V dropped 5 bases and J dropped 0; count of bases not matched to a gene: 7. The CDR3 sequence is 16 residues long. CDR1 and CDR2 (germline): KGHSH, LQKENI.

This chain links TRBV5-4 with TRBJ2-3; the D call may be TRBD1 or TRBD2 (5 bases each). Looked up from germline, CDR1 is SGHNT and CDR2 is YYREEE (reference sequence). V was shortened by 1 base and J by 6 bases, with 9 bases between the two germline ends. This CDR3 comprises 13 residues. In DNA form, the CDR3 reads TGTGCCAGCAGCTTGCGGGGCGCCGATACGCAGTATTTT. Protein sequence: CASSLRGADTQYF. The full variable domain, completed using reference TRBV5-4 and TRBJ2-3, is ETGVTQSPTHLIKTRGQQVTLRCSSQSGHNTVSWYQQALGQGPQFIFQYYREEENGRGNFPPRFSGLQFPNYSSELNVNALELDDSALYLCASSLRGADTQYFGPGTRLTVL.

In its sample, this clone was seen once. This chain links TRBV27 with TRBJ2-7, with D perhaps TRBD2 (6 bases). Germline CDR1 MNHEY, CDR2 SMNVEV (reference sequence). V lost 8 bases to trimming and J lost 9 bases, with 23 bases between them. This CDR3 has 14 amino acids. In nucleotides, the CDR3 is TGTGCCAGCGGCCCTCTGGAGGGGCGCGTCGGGCAGTACTTC. It specifies CASGPLEGRVGQYF.

The V and J genes are TRBV5-1 and TRBJ2-7, with 7 nucleotides matching TRBD1. From germline, CDR1 is SGHRS and CDR2 YFSETQ. The CDR3 consists of 12 residues. The V and J ends lost 1 base and 12 bases, in that order; junction bases with no gene match: 7. The CDR3: CASSLSGDSGYF. The CDR3 region has the DNA TGCGCCAGCAGCTTGTCCGGGGACAGCGGGTACTTC.

The chain joins TRBV6-1 to TRBJ2-7; 9 nucleotides line up with TRBD2. The V segment lost 4 bases and the J segment 4 bases; nucleotides outside the gene matches: 23. The CDR3 contains 20 residues. Germline V gives CDR1 MNHNS, CDR2 SASEGT. The CDR3 reads CASSAAQGRSAGGLLYEQYF. The CDR3 coding sequence is TGTGCCAGCAGTGCAGCACAGGGGCGGTCCGCGGGAGGGCTGTTGTACGAGCAGTACTTC.

V is TRBV7-2 and J is TRBJ2-5; 7 bases fit TRBD2. This CDR3 has 15 residues. Germline V gene lookup returns CDR1 SGHTA and CDR2 FQGNSA. V dropped 5 bases and J dropped 4; count of bases not matched to a gene: 10. CDR3 in amino acids: CASSPPLAVLETQYF. The CDR3 DNA reads TGTGCCAGCAGCCCCCCCCTAGCGGTACTAGAGACCCAGTACTTC.